The clone carrying this T cell receptor (beta chain) was picked up a small number of times. Antigen specificity is unknown. The CDR3 runs to 17 residues. Germline V CDR1 and CDR2: SGHVS, FQNEAQ. V was pared by 3 bases and J by 5 bases, with 13 bases of the junction left unmatched. In making TCR cDNA, 5'RACE template switching added a universal primer site and UMIs to it. TCRdb fed the 5' RACE reads into MiXCR, producing one record per CDR3 protein. The sample yields about 30,000 distinct CDR3 sequences, around 4.8% seen once. The data stem from a study of T cells after yellow fever vaccination. Regarding the study as a whole: One caveat is that FACS-sorted repertoires could contain abundant clonotypes contaminating from the bulk population. Most primary-vaccination clones recurred post-booster (roughly 96% CD4, around 88% CD8).

This clonotype was obtained from a man under 40 who received the YFV17D yellow fever vaccine. The specimen was CD8+ T cells sorted from PBMCs, collected 5 days after the yellow fever booster vaccination. This chain joins TRBV7-8 and TRBJ2-3, with 8 nucleotides matching TRBD2. The CDR3: CASSFREGSGVIDTQYF. The CDR3 nucleotides read TGTGCCAGCAGCTTTAGGGAAGGTAGCGGGGTCATAGATACGCAGTATTTT.